This is a list of T cell receptor beta chains from one sample in a study of cytomegalovirus exposure and HLA in healthy donors. Only in-frame clones appear in the TCRdb table, and some are missing; sequencing was by immunoSEQ multiplex PCR. The sample is made up of 200,000 to 250,000 clones, and the top ten hold roughly 0.98% of it. The sample taken for sequencing was PBMCs. The receptors originated from a woman in her twenties or thirties in good health and CMV-seropositive. Each CDR3 is given without its conserved first and last residue.

TRBV27	ASSLAGYYNEQF
TRBV7-6	ASSPRLAGITDTQY
TRBV5-5	ASSLGTGTDTQY
TRBV2	ASSPRRGSTEAF
TRBV10-3	AIHRDSAGTSGSYEQY
TRBV21-1	ASSKDRGRES
TRBV11-2	ASSRGGITEAF
TRBV6-5	ASYRISGNTIY
TRBV2	ATQRGPNEKLF
TRBV11-3	ASRSGSRSGELF
TRBV13	ASSARRDSYEQY
TRBV7-6	ASSLYYQGEDGYT
TRBV4-1	ASSQDQTSGGHNEQF
TRBV4-1	ASRTRDSELNTEAF
TRBV5-1	ASTPERRGEQY
TRBV27	ASSLGDRVGETQY
TRBV29-1	SAAREYQETQY
TRBV4-3	ASSPGTGGYEQY
TRBV20-1	SASRGYEQY
TRBV10-1	ASSGSTSQGTYEQY
TRBV10-3	AISDGTGGTDTQY
TRBV2	ASSTRLSYEQY
TRBV28	ASSSPGRRRGNTEAF
TRBV6-5	ASSYLRTVNSPLH
TRBV30	AYHRGSGNTIY
TRBV5-1	ASSFQGGEKLF
TRBV7-2	ASSLARNTGELF
TRBV5-1	ASSVDRGIIGAF
TRBV5-1	ASSLNFGVYGYT
TRBV25-1	ASSEDRGHETQY
TRBV18	ASSPRDQETQY
TRBV11-2	ASSVQGEKLF
TRBV13	ASSFQGLAGRGDSYEQY
TRBV14	ASSQGQGTEQF
TRBV2	ASSETGLGGYT
TRBV11-2	ASSFAGGRVVTQY
TRBV2	ASSETGVVPGNTIY
TRBV4-3	ASSYSVPSGKNYEQY
TRBV20-1	SAPNWETQY
TRBV9	ASSPRSILSGNTGELF
TRBV10-3	ATTGGGGNTIY
TRBV7-2	ASSLNSQETQY
TRBV5-6	ASSAKGTGLQETQY
TRBV6-1	ASSGTGGNTEAF
TRBV27	ASSLRTRNNEQF
TRBV2	ASRRGDREQY
TRBV9	ASSPQWGRLSGANVLT
TRBV5-1	ASSPITGNTGELF
TRBV9	ASSVGGGISSSYEQY
TRBV28	ASRSLAGGSYEQY
TRBV5-1	ASRPGILFNEQF
TRBV5-1	ASSLGAEQF